This passage covers 2 T cell receptor beta chains from one sample sequenced in a study of shared clonotypes between healthy human individuals. Data came from immunoSEQ multiplex PCR; TCRdb stores just in-frame clones and leaves some out. The repertoire holds around 1.5 million clones, with under 99% as singletons. The specimen sequenced was naive CD4+ T cells sorted from blood. Specified subset: CD45RA+ positively selected. These receptor sequences come from a man aged 30 to 45 in good health.

This rearrangement joins TRBV5-6 to TRBJ2-5; D perhaps matches TRBD2 (6 bases). V was trimmed by 3 bases and J by 5 bases, leaving 11 bases between them. CDR3 length: 13 residues. Germline V gene sequence: CDR1 SGHDT, CDR2 YYEEEE. The CDR3 DNA reads as TGTGCCAGCAGCTCAGTTGGGGGGGAGACCCAGTACTTC. Protein: CASSSVGGETQYF.

This clone was seen only once. The chain carries TRBV30 and TRBJ1-2, with 8 bases lining up with TRBD1. Germline V gene sequence: CDR1 GTSNPN, CDR2 SVGIG (reference sequence). Trimming took 0 bases from V and 8 from J; bases not matched to a gene: 5. The CDR3 sequence is 13 residues long. CDR3 in DNA: TGTGCCTGGAGTGTACAGGGGGAGAAAGGCTACACCTTC. This translates into CAWSVQGEKGYTF. The full variable domain, rest sourced from reference TRBV30 and TRBJ1-2, is SQTIHQWPATLVQPVGSPLSLECTVEGTSNPNLYWYRQAAGRGLQLLFYSVGIGQISSEVPQNLSASRPQDRQFILSSKKLLLSDSGFYLCAWSVQGEKGYTFGSGTRLTVV.